The clone carrying this T cell receptor (beta chain) was seen only once. In germline, CDR1 is SNHLY, CDR2 FYNNEI. V lost 5 bases, J lost 4 bases, and 13 bases lay in between. CDR3 length: 14 amino acids. The sample belongs to a study of blood T cell repertoires in COVID-19. In the study overall: Specimens from acute and convalescent COVID-19 originated in the United States, Italy and Spain.

In the original workflow: The assay estimated nucleated cells by amplifying reference gene primers. Here immunoSEQ multiplex PCR was the method, and the copy in TCRdb shows in-frame clones only, minus some. Clonal size and the V and J genes are those of that table, whereas D and trimming came from the DNA. The sample yields about 260,000 clones, 70% to 85% seen once. The genes are TRBV2 and TRBJ2-3; tentative D call: TRBD1 (5 bases). The receptor was derived from a woman of 80 years or more with acute or convalescent COVID-19. Sequenced: peripheral blood. Here the CDR3 DNA reads TGTGCCAGCAGTAGGTGGACAACCGCAGATACGCAGTATTTT. Encoded protein: CASSRWTTADTQYF. Complete variable domain (other parts from reference TRBV2 and TRBJ2-3): EPEVTQTPSHQVTQMGQEVILRCVPISNHLYFYWYRQILGQKVEFLVSFYNNEISEKSEIFDDQFSVERPDGSNFTLKIRSTKLEDSAMYFCASSRWTTADTQYFGPGTRLTVL.